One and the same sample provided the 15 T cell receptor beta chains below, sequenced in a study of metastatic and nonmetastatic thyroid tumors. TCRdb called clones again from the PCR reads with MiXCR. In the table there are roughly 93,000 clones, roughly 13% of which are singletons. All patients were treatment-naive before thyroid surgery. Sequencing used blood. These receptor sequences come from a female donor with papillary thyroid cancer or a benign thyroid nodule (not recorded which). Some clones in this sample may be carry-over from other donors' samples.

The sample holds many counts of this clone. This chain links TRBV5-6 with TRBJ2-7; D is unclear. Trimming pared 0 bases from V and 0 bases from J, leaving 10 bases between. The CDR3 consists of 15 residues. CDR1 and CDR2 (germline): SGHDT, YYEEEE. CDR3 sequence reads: CASSLVGLSSYEQYF. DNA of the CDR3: TGTGCCAGCAGCTTGGTCGGGTTGAGCTCCTACGAGCAGTACTTC.

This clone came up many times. CDR3 region: CASSVSPSFPYEQYF. CDR3 in DNA: TGTGCCAGCAGCGTATCCCCTAGCTTCCCCTACGAGCAGTACTTC. J is TRBJ2-7 and V is TRBV9, with TRBD2 as a possible D gene (5 bases). V lost 1 base and J 2 bases, leaving 13 bases between the germline ends. The CDR3 has 15 amino acids. Germline-derived CDR1 and CDR2 are SGDLS and YYNGEE.

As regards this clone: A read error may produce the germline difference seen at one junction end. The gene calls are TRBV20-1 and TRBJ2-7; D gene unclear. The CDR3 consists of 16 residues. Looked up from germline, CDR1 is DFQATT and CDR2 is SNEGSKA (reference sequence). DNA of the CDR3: TGCAGTGCTAGAGGCAACCGTGTTTCCCGGTTCGACGAGCATTACTTC. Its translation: CSARGNRVSRFDEHYF.

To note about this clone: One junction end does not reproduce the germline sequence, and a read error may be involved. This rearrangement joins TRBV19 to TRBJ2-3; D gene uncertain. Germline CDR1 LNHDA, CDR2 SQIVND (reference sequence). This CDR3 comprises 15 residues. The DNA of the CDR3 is TGTGCCAGTAGTATAGGAGTCGTTAGCACAGATACACAGTATTTT. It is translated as CASSIGVVSTDTQYF.

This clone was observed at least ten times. The CDR3 nucleotides are TGTGCCAGCAGTTCTGGACAGGGTGGAGGTGAGCAGTTCTTC. Protein product: CASSSGQGGGEQFF. V is TRBV28 and J is TRBJ2-1; TRBD1 matches 8 bases. The ends lost 4 bases at V and 9 bases at J; junction bases unmatched: 8. The CDR3 has 14 residues. The germline V gene has CDR1 MDHEN and CDR2 SYDVKM.

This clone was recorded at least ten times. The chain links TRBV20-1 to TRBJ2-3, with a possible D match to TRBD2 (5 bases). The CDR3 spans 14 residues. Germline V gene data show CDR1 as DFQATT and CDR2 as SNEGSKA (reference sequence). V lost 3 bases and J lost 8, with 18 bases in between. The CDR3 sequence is CSASPGNFGGTQYF. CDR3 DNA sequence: TGCAGTGCTAGCCCGGGGAACTTCGGAGGTACGCAGTATTTT.

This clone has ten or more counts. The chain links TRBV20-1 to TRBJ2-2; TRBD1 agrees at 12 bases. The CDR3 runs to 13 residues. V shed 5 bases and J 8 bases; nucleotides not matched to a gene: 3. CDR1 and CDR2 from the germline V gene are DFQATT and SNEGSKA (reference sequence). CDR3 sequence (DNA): TGCAGTGCTTTGGGACAGGGGGCAGGGGAGCTGTTTTTT. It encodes CSALGQGAGELFF.

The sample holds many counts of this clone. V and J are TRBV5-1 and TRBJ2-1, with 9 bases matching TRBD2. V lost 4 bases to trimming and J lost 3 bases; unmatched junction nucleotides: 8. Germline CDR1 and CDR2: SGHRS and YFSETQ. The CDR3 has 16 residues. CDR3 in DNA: TGCGCCAGCAGCCCGGGACTAGCAGGGCTCTACAATGAGCAGTTCTTC. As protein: CASSPGLAGLYNEQFF.

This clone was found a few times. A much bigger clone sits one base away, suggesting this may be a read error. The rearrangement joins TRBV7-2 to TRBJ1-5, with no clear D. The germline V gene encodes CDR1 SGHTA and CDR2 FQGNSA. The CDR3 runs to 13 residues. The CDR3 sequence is CAGSKAGNQPQHF. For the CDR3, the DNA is TGTGCCGGCAGTAAGGCGGGCAATCAGCCCCAGCATTTT.

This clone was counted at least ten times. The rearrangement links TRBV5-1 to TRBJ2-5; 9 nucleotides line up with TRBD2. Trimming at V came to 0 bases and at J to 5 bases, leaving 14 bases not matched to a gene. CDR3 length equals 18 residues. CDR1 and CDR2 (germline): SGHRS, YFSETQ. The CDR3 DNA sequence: TGCGCCAGCAGCTTGGCCTTACTAGCGGGTGATACCGGGGAGACCCAGTACTTC. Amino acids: CASSLALLAGDTGETQYF.

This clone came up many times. Here the CDR3 reads CASSVDGGNTEAFF. As DNA, the CDR3 is TGTGCCAGCAGCGTAGACGGAGGGAACACTGAAGCTTTCTTT. This chain uses TRBV9 with TRBJ1-1; D is undetermined. With 0 bases removed from V and 1 base from J, the gap between germline ends came to 7 bases. CDR3 length equals 14 residues. CDR1 and CDR2 from the germline V gene are SGDLS and YYNGEE.

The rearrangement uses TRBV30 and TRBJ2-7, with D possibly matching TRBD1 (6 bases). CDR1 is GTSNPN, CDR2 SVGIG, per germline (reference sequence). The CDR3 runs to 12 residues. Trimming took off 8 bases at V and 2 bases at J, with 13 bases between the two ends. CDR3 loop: CASETGPYEQYF. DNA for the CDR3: TGTGCCAGCGAGACAGGCCCCTACGAGCAGTACTTC.

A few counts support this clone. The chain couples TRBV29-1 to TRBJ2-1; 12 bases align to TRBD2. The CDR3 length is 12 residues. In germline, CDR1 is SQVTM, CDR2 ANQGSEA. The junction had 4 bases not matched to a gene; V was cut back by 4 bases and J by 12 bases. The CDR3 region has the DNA TGCAGCGTTGTATCTAGCGGGAGGGGGCAGTTCTTC. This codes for CSVVSSGRGQFF.

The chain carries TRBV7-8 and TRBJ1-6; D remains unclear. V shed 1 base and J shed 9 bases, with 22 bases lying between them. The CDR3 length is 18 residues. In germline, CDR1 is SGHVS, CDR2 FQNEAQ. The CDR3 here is CASSLGPDGQLCGSPLHF. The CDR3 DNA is TGTGCCAGCAGCTTAGGCCCGGATGGTCAGCTGTGCGGTTCACCCCTCCACTTT.

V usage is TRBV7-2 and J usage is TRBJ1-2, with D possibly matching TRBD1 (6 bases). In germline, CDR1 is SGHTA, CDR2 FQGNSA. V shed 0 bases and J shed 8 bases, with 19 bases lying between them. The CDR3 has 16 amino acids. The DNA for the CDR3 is TGTGCCAGCAGCTTAGCGGGAAAACAGGGTGCGCTGGGCTACACCTTC. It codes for CASSLAGKQGALGYTF.